The 9 T cell receptor beta chains below were found in one sample sequenced in a study of blood T cell repertoires in COVID-19. Clones were read by immunoSEQ multiplex PCR, and TCRdb kept only the in-frame ones, dropping some. Of under 300,000 clones in the sample, 75% to 90% are singletons; the top ten hold more than 9.5%. Sample: peripheral blood. Receptors were obtained from a woman in her 70s with acute or convalescent COVID-19.

With respect to this clone: A read error may account for a junction end that differs from germline. The chain links TRBV23-1 to TRBJ2-7; D not resolved. TRBV23-1 is placed among ORFs of uncertain function. CDR3 length equals 13 residues. CDR3 DNA: TGCGCCAGCAGCCAATCGTTCCCGGACGAGCAGTACTTC. Amino acids: CASSQSFPDEQYF.

The rearrangement links TRBV6-1 to TRBJ1-5; 10 nucleotides match TRBD1. Germline V lookup: CDR1 MNHNS, CDR2 SASEGT. The J segment lost 6 bases and the V segment lost 3 bases, leaving 2 bases of the junction unmatched. This CDR3 contains 14 residues. CDR3 region: CASSERTGGQPQHF. CDR3 DNA sequence: TGTGCCAGCAGTGAGCGGACAGGGGGTCAGCCCCAGCATTTT.

V usage is TRBV7-2 and J usage is TRBJ2-5; 10 nucleotides match TRBD2. V lost 4 bases, J lost 5 bases, and 4 bases stayed unmatched. The CDR3 sequence is 14 residues long. CDR1 SGHTA and CDR2 FQGNSA come from the germline V gene. The CDR3 is CASSSSGGEETQYF. In nucleotides, the CDR3 is TGTGCCAGCAGCTCTAGCGGGGGTGAGGAGACCCAGTACTTC.

V is TRBV18 and J is TRBJ1-1, with D maybe TRBD1 (5 bases). Trimming took 0 bases from V and 6 from J, leaving 11 bases between them. The germline V gene has CDR1 KGHSH and CDR2 LQKENI. The CDR3 loop spans 14 amino acids. The CDR3 DNA reads TGTGCCAGCTCACCACCGAGCGGAGGGGCTGAAGCTTTCTTT. Translated, it gives CASSPPSGGAEAFF.

The V call is TRBV2, the J call TRBJ1-6; D is undetermined. This CDR3 has 13 amino acids. CDR1 SNHLY and CDR2 FYNNEI come from the germline V gene. Trimming left V 8 bases short and J 10 bases short, with 15 bases between. The CDR3 loop reads CASREGRGSPLHF. CDR3 bases: TGTGCCAGCCGGGAGGGTAGAGGATCACCCCTCCACTTT. Looking up the rest from reference TRBV2 and TRBJ1-6 gives the full variable domain: EPEVTQTPSHQVTQMGQEVILRCVPISNHLYFYWYRQILGQKVEFLVSFYNNEISEKSEIFDDQFSVERPDGSNFTLKIRSTKLEDSAMYFCASREGRGSPLHFGNGTRLTVT.

The chain carries TRBV7-2 and TRBJ1-1, with a possible D match to TRBD1 (5 bases). Trimming shortened V by 7 bases and J by 2 bases, and 14 bases separated the two germline ends. Germline V lookup: CDR1 SGHTA, CDR2 FQGNSA. The CDR3 has 14 amino acids. CDR3 DNA: TGTGCCAGCAACCAAGGAGACAGTAACACTGAAGCTTTCTTT. Translated: CASNQGDSNTEAFF.

The CDR3 DNA is TGTGCCAGCAAACCAACACAGTTCGGAGGAGGGACCCAGTACTTC. It encodes CASKPTQFGGGTQYF. The V gene is TRBV11-2, the J gene TRBJ2-5, with a possible D match to TRBD2 (5 bases). The CDR3 sequence is 15 residues long. Trimming took 7 bases from V and 7 from J, leaving 22 bases between them. The germline V gene encodes CDR1 SGHAT and CDR2 FQNNGV.

The chain has TRBV4-2 and TRBJ1-5; tentatively, D is TRBD1 (5 bases). There are 16 residues in the CDR3. V was cut by 0 bases and J by 4 bases, with 13 bases left in between. Germline-derived CDR1 and CDR2 are LGHNA and YNFKEQ. CDR3 residues: CASSQEGAQPNQPQHF. In nucleotides, the CDR3 is TGTGCCAGCAGCCAAGAAGGGGCCCAGCCGAATCAGCCCCAGCATTTT.

V is TRBV7-8 and J is TRBJ2-2; TRBD2 might be the D (6 bases). The CDR3 loop spans 17 amino acids. The V gene's germline CDR1 is SGHVS and CDR2 FQNEAQ. V lost 2 bases and J 6 bases, leaving 19 bases between the germline ends. The CDR3 loop is CASSLYGGAQTPGELFF. CDR3 DNA: TGTGCCAGCAGCTTATACGGCGGGGCGCAAACTCCCGGGGAGCTGTTTTTT.